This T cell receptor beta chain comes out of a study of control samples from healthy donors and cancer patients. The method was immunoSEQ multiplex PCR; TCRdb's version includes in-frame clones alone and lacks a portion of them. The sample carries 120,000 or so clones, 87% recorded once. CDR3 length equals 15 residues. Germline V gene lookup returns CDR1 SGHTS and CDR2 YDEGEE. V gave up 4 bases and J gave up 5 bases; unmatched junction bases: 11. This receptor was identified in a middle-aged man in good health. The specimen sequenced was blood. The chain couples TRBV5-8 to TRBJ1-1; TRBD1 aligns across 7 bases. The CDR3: CASSRDSQVGTEAFF. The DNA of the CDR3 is TGTGCCAGCAGCCGGGACAGCCAGGTTGGTACTGAAGCTTTCTTT.